The 27 T cell receptor beta chains listed next were all sequenced from one sample in a study of blood T cells in healthy people across ages. A second about 7 to 12 cycle PCR used barcoded and J-beta primers. Each CDR3 protein gets one entry after TCRdb re-called the 5' RACE reads with MiXCR. The sample contains roughly 1,300,000 distinct CDR3 sequences, around 59% of which appear only once. Sequencing was performed on blood. The receptors shown here come from a man aged 18 to 29 in good health.

This clonotype was found a few times. V and J are TRBV20-1 and TRBJ2-7; D may be TRBD2 (5 bases). The CDR3 runs 14 residues. Germline lookup yields CDR1 DFQATT and CDR2 SNEGSKA (reference sequence). Trimming removed 0 bases from V and 2 bases from J, with 11 bases in between. The CDR3 sequence: CSARDPGTTYEQYF. In DNA form, the CDR3 reads TGCAGTGCTAGAGACCCGGGAACCACCTACGAGCAGTACTTC.

The rearrangement uses TRBV6-6 and TRBJ1-6, with 7 positions matching TRBD1. The CDR3 runs to 14 residues. With V trimmed by 2 bases and J by 8 bases, 3 bases remained unmatched. The germline V gene encodes CDR1 MNHNY and CDR2 SVGAGI (reference sequence). CDR3 region: CASSYQGEDSPLHF. In nucleotides, the CDR3 is TGTGCCAGCAGTTACCAGGGGGAGGATTCACCCCTCCACTTT.

This chain's CDR3 is CATSRVETSGRSYNEQYF. For the CDR3, the DNA is TGTGCCACCAGCAGAGTCGAGACTAGCGGGAGAAGTTACAATGAGCAGTACTTC. The chain is built from TRBV15 and TRBJ2-1, with 12 bases fitting TRBD2. The J call is uncertain, as TRBJ2-7 better fits the DNA end. Germline CDR1 is LNHNV and CDR2 is YYDKDF (reference sequence). The CDR3 spans 18 residues.

The rearrangement joins TRBV12-3 or TRBV12-4 to TRBJ1-5; D possibly corresponds to TRBD1 (5 bases). V lost 4 bases and J lost 15, with 13 bases in between. The CDR3 covers 11 residues. The CDR3 sequence is CASSSGTLLHF. The CDR3 DNA reads as TGTGCCAGCAGTTCCGGGACCCTTCTGCATTTT.

The chain uses TRBV7-8 and TRBJ1-5; 10 bases are a match to TRBD1. Germline values: CDR1 SGHVS, CDR2 FQNEAQ. The V segment lost 2 bases and the J segment 5 bases; nucleotides outside the gene matches: 6. The CDR3 covers 16 residues. CDR3 nucleotides: TGTGCCAGCAGCTTACAGGGGGGGACAGGGGATCAGCCCCAGCATTTT. As protein: CASSLQGGTGDQPQHF.

In regard to this clonotype: A much larger clone sits a single nucleotide away, making a read error possible. The chain employs TRBV11-2 and TRBJ2-4; 12 bases are shared with TRBD1. The last part of the DNA fits TRBJ2-7 better; the J call may be wrong. Germline-derived CDR1 and CDR2 are SGHAT and FQNNGV. This CDR3 is built from 15 residues. The CDR3 DNA reads as TGTGCCAGCAACCTAAGTGGGACAGGGGGCGACGAGCAGTACTTC. It codes for CASNLSGTGGDEQYF.

V gene TRBV9 combines with J gene TRBJ2-3, with 9 bases identical to TRBD2. V shed 4 bases, J shed 2 bases, and the junction held 5 bases outside the gene matches. The CDR3 sequence is 15 residues long. Germline CDR1 is SGDLS and CDR2 is YYNGEE. The CDR3 loop is CASSPSGIPTDTQYF. The CDR3 DNA sequence: TGTGCCAGCAGCCCTAGCGGGATCCCCACAGATACGCAGTATTTT. Drawing the rest from reference TRBV9 and TRBJ2-3, the complete variable domain is DSGVTQTPKHLITATGQRVTLRCSPRSGDLSVYWYQQSLDQGLQFLIQYYNGEERAKGNILERFSAQQFPDLHSELNLSSLELGDSALYFCASSPSGIPTDTQYFGPGTRLTVL.

The chain combines TRBV6-2 or TRBV6-3 with TRBJ2-5, with 8 nucleotides matching TRBD1. CDR3 size: 15 residues. With 4 bases clipped from V and 5 bases from J, the junction kept 9 bases outside the gene matches. The germline V gene has CDR1 MNHEY and CDR2 SVGEGT. The CDR3 bases are TGTGCCAGCAGTTCGTTTGACAGGGGTTCGGAGACCCAGTACTTC. Translated, it gives CASSSFDRGSETQYF.

This chain uses TRBV9 with TRBJ1-2; D call uncertain. CDR1 SGDLS and CDR2 YYNGEE come from the germline V gene. There are 12 residues in the CDR3. Between the trimmed V and J ends, which lost 0 bases and 8 bases, there was a span of 8 bases. In DNA, the CDR3 is TGTGCCAGCAGCGTAGCTCGGGAAGGCTACACCTTC. Protein product: CASSVAREGYTF.

This clonotype has ten or more counts. The rearrangement links TRBV4-2 to TRBJ2-1, with D unclear. The CDR3 runs to 13 residues. V lost 1 base, J lost 7 bases, and 8 bases lay in between. Germline CDR1 reads LGHNA; CDR2 reads YNFKEQ. The DNA for the CDR3 is TGTGCCAGCAGCCAAGTCGCCGGGAATGAGCAGTTCTTC. It yields the protein CASSQVAGNEQFF.

The rearrangement uses TRBV5-1 and TRBJ1-5, with TRBD1 matching 7 bases. The CDR3 is 15 residues long. V shed 0 bases, J shed 5 bases, and the junction held 5 bases outside the gene matches. The V gene's germline CDR1 is SGHRS and CDR2 YFSETQ. The CDR3 DNA sequence: TGCGCCAGCAGCTTGGATGGACAGGATTATCAGCCCCAGCATTTT. Its translation is CASSLDGQDYQPQHF.

The chain joins TRBV5-1 to TRBJ2-7; 8 bases are shared with TRBD2. Germline V lookup: CDR1 SGHRS, CDR2 YFSETQ. CDR3 size: 15 residues. V shed 2 bases and J 7 bases; nucleotides not matched to a gene: 11. The chain's CDR3 is CASSFTSGFYNEQYF. In DNA form, the CDR3 reads TGCGCCAGCAGCTTTACTAGCGGATTCTACAATGAGCAGTACTTC.

This clonotype was picked up one time. The gene calls are TRBV12-5 and TRBJ1-4; D gene unclear. CDR1 is LGHNT, CDR2 FRNRAP, per germline. The CDR3 loop spans 14 amino acids. Trimming removed 1 base at V and 8 bases at J, with 11 bases between. DNA of the CDR3: TGTGCTAGTGGTTTGGGGGCCACGGAGGAAAAACTGTTTTTT. Its translation is CASGLGATEEKLFF. Complete variable domain (other parts from reference TRBV12-5 and TRBJ1-4): DARVTQTPRHKVTEMGQEVTMRCQPILGHNTVFWYRQTMMQGLELLAYFRNRAPLDDSGMPKDRFSAEMPDATLATLKIQPSEPRDSAVYFCASGLGATEEKLFFGSGTQLSVL.

The chain recombines TRBV27 with TRBJ2-1; D is perhaps TRBD1 (5 bases). The J call may be wrong; the DNA end is better matched by TRBJ2-7. CDR1 and CDR2 from the germline V gene are MNHEY and SMNVEV (reference sequence). This CDR3 contains 14 residues. CDR3 sequence reads: CASSRTPAYNEQYF. CDR3 sequence (DNA): TGTGCCAGCAGCCGGACACCGGCCTACAATGAGCAGTACTTC.

The table lists this clonotype with a few counts. This rearrangement joins TRBV7-9 to TRBJ2-5, with TRBD2 as a possible D gene (6 bases). Trimming removed 5 bases at V and 11 bases at J, with 12 bases between. The CDR3 is 11 residues long. Germline assignment: CDR1 SEHNR and CDR2 FQNEAQ (reference sequence). The DNA of the CDR3 is TGTGCCAGCAGCCCTACGGGAGAACAGTACTTC. Translating gives CASSPTGEQYF.

V is TRBV30 and J is TRBJ2-7; 7 bases fit TRBD1. J lost 2 bases, V lost 2 bases, and 0 bases had no gene match. Germline loops: CDR1 GTSNPN, CDR2 SVGIG (reference sequence). This CDR3 is built from 12 residues. CDR3 DNA sequence: TGTGCCTGGAGTAGGGGGCCCTACGAGCAGTACTTC. Translation: CAWSRGPYEQYF.

The CDR3 coding sequence is TGCGCCAGCAGCGCCTGGATCAGGGGAAACTATGGCTACACCTTC. Its translation: CASSAWIRGNYGYTF. The chain joins TRBV4-1 to TRBJ1-2, with D perhaps matching TRBD1 (6 bases). Germline CDR1 MGHRA, CDR2 YSYEKL. V was shortened by 5 bases and J by 2 bases, with 15 bases between the two germline ends. The CDR3 consists of 15 residues.

The rearrangement links TRBV11-2 to TRBJ2-4; the D gene is possibly TRBD2 (5 bases). Trimming removed 0 bases from V and 0 bases from J, with 9 bases in between. This CDR3 is built from 16 residues. Germline V gene lookup returns CDR1 SGHAT and CDR2 FQNNGV. Here the CDR3 reads CASSLETTLAKNIQYF. The CDR3 DNA follows: TGTGCCAGCAGCTTAGAGACTACCCTAGCCAAAAACATTCAGTACTTC.

The chain links TRBV9 to TRBJ2-1, with D perhaps matching TRBD2 (5 bases). CDR3 length: 15 amino acids. Trimming left V 1 base short and J 1 base short, with 9 bases between. Germline V lookup: CDR1 SGDLS, CDR2 YYNGEE. CDR3 sequence: CASSVTGKSYNEQFF. As DNA, the CDR3 is TGTGCCAGCAGCGTAACCGGGAAATCCTACAATGAGCAGTTCTTC. The complete variable domain, with remaining parts taken from reference TRBV9 and TRBJ2-1, reads DSGVTQTPKHLITATGQRVTLRCSPRSGDLSVYWYQQSLDQGLQFLIQYYNGEERAKGNILERFSAQQFPDLHSELNLSSLELGDSALYFCASSVTGKSYNEQFFGPGTRLTVL.

Only a few counts were recorded for this clonotype. The rearrangement links TRBV12-3 or TRBV12-4 to TRBJ2-7; D is ambiguous. The CDR3 length is 13 residues. Trimming took off 5 bases at V and 4 bases at J, with 12 bases between the two ends. The CDR3 nucleotides are TGTGCCAGCAGTCCCTACTCACCTTACGAGCAGTACTTC. It specifies CASSPYSPYEQYF.

The V call is TRBV9, the J call TRBJ1-1; D is uncertain. This CDR3 has 14 residues. The V gene's germline CDR1 is SGDLS and CDR2 YYNGEE. V was cut by 1 base and J by 2 bases, with 9 bases left in between. CDR3 nucleotides: TGTGCCAGCAGCGTACATCCGGATAACACTGAAGCTTTCTTT. It yields the protein CASSVHPDNTEAFF.

The V call is TRBV4-2, the J call TRBJ1-5; 7 nucleotides agree with TRBD1. This CDR3 spans 15 amino acids. Germline lookup yields CDR1 LGHNA and CDR2 YNFKEQ. Unmatched junction bases numbered 7, after V lost 1 base and J lost 7 bases. CDR3: CASSQVTGEAQPQHF. CDR3 nucleotide sequence: TGTGCCAGCAGCCAAGTAACAGGGGAGGCGCAGCCCCAGCATTTT.

Here the CDR3 reads CASGELREAFF. For the CDR3, the DNA is TGTGCCAGCGGGGAGCTAAGGGAAGCTTTCTTT. The V call is TRBV6-5, the J call TRBJ1-1, with D unresolved. Germline values: CDR1 MNHEY, CDR2 SVGAGI. The ends were cut back, 8 bases at V and 8 bases at J, with 12 bases in the middle. The CDR3 consists of 11 residues.

The V gene is TRBV7-6, the J gene TRBJ2-1, with D perhaps being TRBD1 or TRBD2 (5 bases each). V was cut by 5 bases and J by 0 bases, with 17 bases left in between. The CDR3 totals 17 residues. Per the germline V gene, CDR1 is SGHVS and CDR2 is FNYEAQ. The CDR3 reads CASSTSTHGASYNEQFF. CDR3 DNA: TGTGCCAGCAGCACCTCCACCCACGGGGCCTCCTACAATGAGCAGTTCTTC.

This clonotype was recorded a few times. This chain connects TRBV29-1 to TRBJ2-3, with 9 nucleotides matching TRBD2. The CDR3 sequence is 15 residues long. The germline CDR1 and CDR2 sequences are SQVTM and ANQGSEA. Unmatched junction bases numbered 7, after V lost 4 bases and J lost 2 bases. Here the CDR3 DNA reads TGCAGCGTTGCGGCTAGCGGGGCCCTCACAGATACGCAGTATTTT. This encodes CSVAASGALTDTQYF.

This clonotype was seen a few times. J is TRBJ2-7 and V is TRBV7-2, with unresolved D. CDR1 is SGHTA and CDR2 is FQGNSA in the germline V gene. V lost 5 bases and J 4 bases, leaving 9 bases between the germline ends. The CDR3 loop spans 12 amino acids. The CDR3 nucleotides read TGTGCCAGCAGCCGGGCAACGTACGAGCAGTACTTC. It yields the protein CASSRATYEQYF.

This clonotype came up a few times. The V gene is TRBV4-1, the J gene TRBJ2-7; weak D call: TRBD2 (6 bases). The CDR3 is 16 amino acids. CDR1 and CDR2 (germline): MGHRA, YSYEKL. Deletions cut 1 base from V and 3 bases from J, with 16 bases between. CDR3 protein: CASSQGGNGGIYEQYF. The CDR3 DNA sequence: TGCGCCAGCAGCCAAGGGGGGAACGGGGGTATCTACGAGCAGTACTTC.